The rows below give T cell receptor beta chains drawn from one sample of a study of shared clonotypes between healthy human individuals. Profiled with immunoSEQ multiplex PCR; TCRdb holds only in-frame clones, not every one. The sample has about 1.4 million clones, over 95% seen once. Sequencing was done on a sample of naive CD4+ T cells sorted from blood. The receptors stem from a man between 25 and 39 years old in good health. The CDR3 runs from the conserved cysteine through the conserved F or W. The D gene is left open where the match is weak. A row's size may be missing; if present it is once, few, many or a size class.

J,D,size,V,CDR3,DNA
TRBJ2-1,NA,NA,TRBV28,CASSLLGGRQFF,TGTGCCAGCAGTTTATTAGGGGGGCGGCAGTTCTTC
TRBJ1-5,NA,NA,TRBV15,CATSRGAVGQPQHF,TGTGCCACCAGCAGAGGGGCGGTCGGGCAGCCCCAGCATTTT
TRBJ2-3,TRBD2,NA,TRBV10-1,CASGRAGADTQYF,TGCGCCAGCGGGAGGGCGGGCGCAGATACGCAGTATTTT
TRBJ1-5,TRBD1,NA,TRBV6-6,CASSYSFQGAEQPQHF,TGTGCCAGCAGTTACAGCTTTCAGGGGGCAGAACAGCCCCAGCATTTT
TRBJ2-4,NA,NA,TRBV18,CASSPPGSKNIQYF,TGTGCCAGCTCACCACCAGGGTCCAAAAACATTCAGTACTTC
TRBJ1-2,NA,NA,TRBV29-1,CSVEDQGRYPYGYTF,TGCAGCGTTGAAGATCAGGGCAGATATCCGTATGGCTACACCTTC
TRBJ2-1,NA,NA,TRBV5-1,CASSPSQGNEQFF,TGCGCCAGCAGTCCCTCACAAGGCAATGAGCAGTTCTTC
TRBJ2-7,NA,once,TRBV14,CASSQAGLREQYF,TGTGCCAGCAGCCAGGCGGGTCTCCGCGAGCAGTACTTC
TRBJ2-5,NA,NA,TRBV4-1,CASSQEGASWQETQYF,TGCGCCAGCAGCCAAGAAGGGGCGAGTTGGCAAGAGACCCAGTACTTC
TRBJ2-7,NA,NA,TRBV5-6,CASSFWSKAQYF,TGTGCCAGCAGCTTCTGGAGTAAGGCTCAGTACTTC
TRBJ2-1,NA,NA,TRBV10-3,CASRAQGNEQFF,TGTGCCTCAAGGGCGCAGGGGAATGAGCAGTTCTTC
TRBJ2-7,TRBD2,NA,TRBV2,CASSSLFGLAKGGYEQYF,TGTGCCAGCAGTTCCCTTTTCGGACTAGCAAAAGGGGGGTACGAGCAGTACTTC
TRBJ1-1,NA,NA,TRBV7-9,CASSLVGGQEAFF,TGTGCCAGCAGCTTAGTCGGGGGCCAGGAAGCTTTCTTT